The clone carrying this TCR beta chain was found a few times. Antigen specificity is unknown. This sample was included in a study of beta chain features in type 1 diabetes. Across the whole study: Under 140,000,000 sorted cells were examined across all samples. Study outcomes and limitations: Type 1 diabetes patients had TCRB CDR3s that were shorter (moderately but significantly so) in all four CD4+ subsets. Compared with healthy donors, patients appeared to share more similar naive, central memory and regulatory TCRB repertoires.

Every donor had blood drawn once into heparin, approximately 120 mL on average. Expressed TCRB transcripts were sequenced, since all the RNA that had been isolated was reverse transcribed. The study sequenced naive, central memory and regulatory T cell samples to an average of about 4 million reads. Clones were sequenced by immunoSEQ multiplex PCR, and TCRdb holds only the in-frame ones, with some missing. The repertoire includes under 200,000 clones, 6.5% to 8.5% of them detected once, and around 0.5% sits in the top ten. J lost 3 bases, V lost 2 bases, and 12 bases had no gene match. Germline assignment: CDR1 SGHTA and CDR2 FQGTGA. The CDR3 totals 18 residues.

The sequence was collected from a woman aged 18 to 35 with type 1 diabetes. The sample taken for sequencing was central memory CD4+ T cells from blood. The chain recombines TRBV7-3 with TRBJ2-5; 10 bases are a match to TRBD1. CDR3 sequence (DNA): TGTGCCAGCAGCTTAGGTTTAACCGGGACAGGGGAGAAAGAGACCCAGTACTTC. As protein: CASSLGLTGTGEKETQYF. Combining the CDR3 with reference TRBV7-3 and TRBJ2-5 gives the whole variable domain GAGVSQTPSNKVTEKGKYVELRCDPISGHTALYWYRQSLGQGPEFLIYFQGTGAADDSGLPNDRFFAVRPEGSVSTLKIQRTERGDSAVYLCASSLGLTGTGEKETQYFGPGTRLLVL.